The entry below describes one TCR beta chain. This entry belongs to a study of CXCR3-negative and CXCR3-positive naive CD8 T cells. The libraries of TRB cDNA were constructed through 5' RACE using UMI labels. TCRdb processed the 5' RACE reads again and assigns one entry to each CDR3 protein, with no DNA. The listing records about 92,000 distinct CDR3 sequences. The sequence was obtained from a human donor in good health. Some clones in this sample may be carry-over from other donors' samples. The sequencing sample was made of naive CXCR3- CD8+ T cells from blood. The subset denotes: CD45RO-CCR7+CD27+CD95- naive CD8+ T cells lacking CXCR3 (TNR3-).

CDR3 sequence reads: CASKGEPYEQYF. The chain uses TRBV12-3 or TRBV12-4 and TRBJ2-7; TCRdb proposes TRBD1, but this gene call is untestable without DNA. The CDR3 has 12 amino acids.